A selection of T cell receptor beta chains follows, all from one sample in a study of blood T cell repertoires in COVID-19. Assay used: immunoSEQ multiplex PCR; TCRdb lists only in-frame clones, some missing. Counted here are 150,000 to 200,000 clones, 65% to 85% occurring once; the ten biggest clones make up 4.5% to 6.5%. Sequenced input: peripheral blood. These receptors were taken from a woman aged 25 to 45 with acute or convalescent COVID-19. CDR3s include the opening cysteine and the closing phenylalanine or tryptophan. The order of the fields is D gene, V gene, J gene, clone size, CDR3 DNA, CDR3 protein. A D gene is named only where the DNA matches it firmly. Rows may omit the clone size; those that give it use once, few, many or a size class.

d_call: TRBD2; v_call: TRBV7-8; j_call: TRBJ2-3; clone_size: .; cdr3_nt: TGTGCCAGCAGCACCCTAGCGGGAGGAGGCACAGATACGCAGTATTTT; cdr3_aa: CASSTLAGGGTDTQYF
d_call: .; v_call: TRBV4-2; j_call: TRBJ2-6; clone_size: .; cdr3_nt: TGTGCCAGCAGCCAGCAAGGGCAGGGGAGCTCTGGGGCCAACGTCCTGACTTTC; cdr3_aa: CASSQQGQGSSGANVLTF
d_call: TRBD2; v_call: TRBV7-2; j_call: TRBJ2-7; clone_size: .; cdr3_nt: TGTGCCAGCAGCCCAGTGGGGGCGGGGGGCACCTACGAGCAGTACTTC; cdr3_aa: CASSPVGAGGTYEQYF
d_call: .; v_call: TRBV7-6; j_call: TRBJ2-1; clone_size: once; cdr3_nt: TGTGCCAGCAGCTCCCCTTACGGGGGTTACAATGAGCAGTTCTTC; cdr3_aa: CASSSPYGGYNEQFF
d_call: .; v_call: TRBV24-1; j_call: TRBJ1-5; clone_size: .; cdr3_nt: TGTGCCACCAGTGATTTTTCCACTAATCAGCCCCAGCATTTT; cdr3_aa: CATSDFSTNQPQHF
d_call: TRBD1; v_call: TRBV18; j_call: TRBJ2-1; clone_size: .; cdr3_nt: TGTGCCAGCTCACCAAAATCGGGACAGGGATCTTCTCGTGAGCAGTTCTTC; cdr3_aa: CASSPKSGQGSSREQFF
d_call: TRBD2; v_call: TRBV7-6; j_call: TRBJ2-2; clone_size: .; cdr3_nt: TGTGCCAGCAGCCTACTTACTAGCGGCACCGGGGAGCTGTTTTTT; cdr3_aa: CASSLLTSGTGELFF
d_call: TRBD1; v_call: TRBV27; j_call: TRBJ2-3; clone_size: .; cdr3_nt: TGTGCCAGCAGTCTAGGACAGGGGAGGACAGATACGCAGTATTTT; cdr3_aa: CASSLGQGRTDTQYF
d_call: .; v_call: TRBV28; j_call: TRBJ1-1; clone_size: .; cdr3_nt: TGTGCCAGCAGTGCACAGGACAACACTGAAGCTTTCTTT; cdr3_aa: CASSAQDNTEAFF
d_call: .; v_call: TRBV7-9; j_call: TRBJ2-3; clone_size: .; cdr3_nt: TGTGCCAGCAGCCCAGGGGTGGTCACAGATACGCAGTATTTT; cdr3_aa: CASSPGVVTDTQYF
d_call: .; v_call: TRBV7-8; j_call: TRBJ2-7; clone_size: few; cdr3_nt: TGTGCCAGCAGCTTAGGAGTCACCTACGAGCAGTACTTC; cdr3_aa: CASSLGVTYEQYF
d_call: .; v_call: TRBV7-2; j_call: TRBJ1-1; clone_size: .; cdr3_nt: TGTGCCAGCAGATATATCAGGGGAGCCATGAACACTGAAGCTTTCTTT; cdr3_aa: CASRYIRGAMNTEAFF
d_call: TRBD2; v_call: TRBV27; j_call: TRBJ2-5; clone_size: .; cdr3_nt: TGTGCCACCTCAACGGGGGGGCGACAAGAGACCCAGTACTTC; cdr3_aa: CATSTGGRQETQYF
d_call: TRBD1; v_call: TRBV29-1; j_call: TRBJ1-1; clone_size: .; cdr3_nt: TGCAGCGGTGGAAGGGGGCGCACTGAAGCTTTCTTT; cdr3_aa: CSGGRGRTEAFF
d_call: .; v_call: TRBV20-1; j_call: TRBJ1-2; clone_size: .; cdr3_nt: TGCAGTGCTAGTTCTGTGGCAGCGGACTATGGCTACACCTTC; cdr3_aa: CSASSVAADYGYTF
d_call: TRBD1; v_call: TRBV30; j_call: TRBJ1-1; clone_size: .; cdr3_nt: TGTGCCGGACAGGGACAGGGGGTAGGTCGGGCTTTCTTT; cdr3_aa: CAGQGQGVGRAFF
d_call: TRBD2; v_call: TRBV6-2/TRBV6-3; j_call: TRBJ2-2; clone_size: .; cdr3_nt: TGTGCCAGCAGTTACTTTCGTCGGCGGGAGCAGACCGGGGAGCTGTTTTTT; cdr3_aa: CASSYFRRREQTGELFF
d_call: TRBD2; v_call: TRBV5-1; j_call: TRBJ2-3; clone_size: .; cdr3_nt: TGCGCCAGCAGCCCCCGACCCACTAGCGGGGTGTACACAGATACGCAGTATTTT; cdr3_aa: CASSPRPTSGVYTDTQYF
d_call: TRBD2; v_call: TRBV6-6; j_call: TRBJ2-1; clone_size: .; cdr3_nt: TGTGCCATCGGGGGGGCCTACAATGAGCAGTTCTTC; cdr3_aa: CAIGGAYNEQFF
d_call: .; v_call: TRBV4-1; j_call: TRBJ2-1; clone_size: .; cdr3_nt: TGCGCCAGCAGCCAAGATCAGGGGACAAGGGAGCAGTTCTTC; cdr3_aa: CASSQDQGTREQFF
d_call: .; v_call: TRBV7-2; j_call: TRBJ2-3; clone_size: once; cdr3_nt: TGTGCCAGCAGCTGGACTCATACGCAGTATTTT; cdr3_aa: CASSWTHTQYF
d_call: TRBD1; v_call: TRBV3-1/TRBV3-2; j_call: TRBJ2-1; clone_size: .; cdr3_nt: TGTGCCAGCAGCCAAGAATGGGGGACAGGGGCTTTCGGGGAGCAGTTCTTC; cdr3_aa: CASSQEWGTGAFGEQFF
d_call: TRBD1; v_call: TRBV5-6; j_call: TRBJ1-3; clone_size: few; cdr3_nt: TGTGCCAGCAGCTTGGCGACAGGGCCTGGAAACACCATATATTTT; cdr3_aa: CASSLATGPGNTIYF
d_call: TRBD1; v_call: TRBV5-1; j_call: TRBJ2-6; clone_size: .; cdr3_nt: TGCGCCAGCAGCTTGGGACTGGTCAGGGGGCTGGGAGGGGCCAACGTCCTGACTTTC; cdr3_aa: CASSLGLVRGLGGANVLTF
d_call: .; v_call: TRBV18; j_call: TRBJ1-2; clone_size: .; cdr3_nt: TGTGCCAGCTCACCGGACAGATACTATGGCTACACCTTC; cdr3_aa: CASSPDRYYGYTF
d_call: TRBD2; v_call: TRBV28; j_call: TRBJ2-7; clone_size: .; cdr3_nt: TGTGCCAGCAGTGGGGGGGGATGGAGCGAGCAGTACTTC; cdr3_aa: CASSGGGWSEQYF
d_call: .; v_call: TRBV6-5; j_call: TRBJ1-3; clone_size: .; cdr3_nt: TGTGCCAGCAGTCTAGGACAAATCTCTGGAAACACCATATATTTT; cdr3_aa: CASSLGQISGNTIYF
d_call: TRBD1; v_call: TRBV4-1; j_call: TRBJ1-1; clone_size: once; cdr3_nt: TGCGCCAGCAGCCATCGACAGGGTAGCACTGAAGCTTTCTTT; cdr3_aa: CASSHRQGSTEAFF
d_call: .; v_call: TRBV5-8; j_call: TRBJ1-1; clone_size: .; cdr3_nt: TGTGCCAGCAGCTTGTTTACCGAAGCGACGCCAGCTTTCTTT; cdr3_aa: CASSLFTEATPAFF
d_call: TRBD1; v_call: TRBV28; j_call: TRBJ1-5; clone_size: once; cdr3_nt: TGTGCCAGCAGTGTGGACAGGGGCAATCAGCCCCAGCATTTT; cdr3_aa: CASSVDRGNQPQHF
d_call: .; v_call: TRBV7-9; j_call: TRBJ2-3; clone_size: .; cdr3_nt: TGTGCCAGCAGCTTAGATCGGGGCACAGATACGCAGTATTTT; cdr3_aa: CASSLDRGTDTQYF
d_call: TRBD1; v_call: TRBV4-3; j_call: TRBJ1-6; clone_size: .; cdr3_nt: TGCGCCAGCAGCCAAGGGGGGGCACAGGGGGCATCACCCCTCCACTTT; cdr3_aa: CASSQGGAQGASPLHF
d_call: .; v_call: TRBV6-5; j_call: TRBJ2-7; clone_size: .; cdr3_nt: TGTGCCAGCAGTCCTTCAGGTTACGAGCAGTACTTC; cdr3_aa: CASSPSGYEQYF